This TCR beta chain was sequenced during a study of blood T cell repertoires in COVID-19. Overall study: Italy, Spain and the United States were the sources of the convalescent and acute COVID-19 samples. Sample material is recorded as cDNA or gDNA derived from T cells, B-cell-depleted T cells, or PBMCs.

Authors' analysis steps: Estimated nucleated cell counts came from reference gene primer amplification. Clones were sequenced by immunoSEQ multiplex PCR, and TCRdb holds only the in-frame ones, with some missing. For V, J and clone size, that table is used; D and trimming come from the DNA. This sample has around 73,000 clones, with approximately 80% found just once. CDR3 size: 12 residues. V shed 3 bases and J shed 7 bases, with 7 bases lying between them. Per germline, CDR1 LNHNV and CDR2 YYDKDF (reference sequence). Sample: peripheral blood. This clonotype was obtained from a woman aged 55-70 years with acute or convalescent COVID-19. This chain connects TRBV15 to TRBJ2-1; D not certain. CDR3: CATSSRVNEQFF. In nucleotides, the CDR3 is TGTGCCACCAGCAGCCGGGTGAATGAGCAGTTCTTC.